This is a list of T cell receptor beta chains from one sample in a study of beta chain features in type 1 diabetes. Here immunoSEQ multiplex PCR was the method, and the copy in TCRdb shows in-frame clones only, minus some. The sample lists under 450,000 clones, approximately 15% seen once, with 0.035% to 0.045% in the top ten. Sequencing was done on a sample of naive CD4+ T cells from blood. The receptors stem from a man under 40 in good health. The CDR3 runs from the conserved cysteine through the conserved F or W. The D gene is left open where the match is weak. For some rows the clone size is stated as once, few or many, or as a class when expanded; others skip it.

cdr3_length clone_size d_call j_call v_call cdr3_aa cdr3_nt
13 few - TRBJ1-1 TRBV29-1 CSVGGTVHTEAFF TGCAGCGTTGGAGGGACCGTACACACTGAAGCTTTCTTT
15 - TRBD2 TRBJ2-3 TRBV7-8 CAKRTTSGRPDTQYF TGTGCCAAAAGAACGACTAGCGGGAGGCCAGATACGCAGTATTTT
14 few TRBD1 TRBJ1-2 TRBV7-9 CASSWTGASGGYTF TGTGCCAGCAGCTGGACAGGGGCATCGGGAGGCTACACCTTC
13 - - TRBJ2-7 TRBV14 CASSQGNVYEQYF TGTGCCAGCAGCCAAGGAAACGTCTACGAGCAGTACTTC
12 - - TRBJ1-2 TRBV9 CASRAGSLGYTF TGTGCCAGCAGGGCGGGCTCTCTTGGCTACACCTTC
14 - - TRBJ2-7 TRBV11-2 CASSIRTTRYEQYF TGTGCCAGCAGCATTCGGACTACCCGCTACGAGCAGTACTTC
12 - - TRBJ1-2 TRBV5-1 CASSAQGRGYTF TGCGCCAGCAGCGCACAGGGTCGCGGCTACACCTTC
13 few - TRBJ1-2 TRBV30 CAWNSRDDYGYTF TGTGCCTGGAACAGCAGGGATGACTATGGCTACACCTTC
16 - TRBD2 TRBJ2-3 TRBV4-2 CASSHGTSGDGDTQYF TGTGCCAGCAGCCATGGGACTAGCGGGGATGGGGATACGCAGTATTTT
13 - TRBD1 TRBJ1-2 TRBV6-5 CASSPTGNYGYTF TGTGCCAGCAGTCCGACAGGGAACTATGGCTACACCTTC
13 few - TRBJ1-4 TRBV5-1 CASSLDPGGKLFF TGCGCCAGCAGCTTGGACCCGGGGGGAAAACTGTTTTTT
16 few - TRBJ2-7 TRBV4-3 CASSQDLRQTSYEQYF TGCGCCAGCAGCCAAGATCTCCGGCAGACCTCCTACGAGCAGTACTTC
11 - - TRBJ2-3 TRBV20-1 CSARDGLTQYF TGCAGTGCTAGAGACGGCCTAACGCAGTATTTT
18 few TRBD1 TRBJ2-1 TRBV27 CASSLGQGAPRGNNEQFF TGTGCCAGCAGTTTGGGGCAGGGGGCCCCTAGGGGGAACAATGAGCAGTTCTTC
13 - - TRBJ2-4 TRBV29-1 CSVSRGSKNIQYF TGCAGCGTTTCCAGGGGTTCCAAAAACATTCAGTACTTC
12 few - TRBJ2-7 TRBV29-1 CSVGQVPYEQYF TGCAGCGTTGGTCAGGTCCCCTACGAGCAGTACTTC
13 - - TRBJ1-4 TRBV7-9 CAINGRNNEKLFF TGTGCCATAAACGGCAGAAATAATGAAAAACTGTTTTTT
14 - TRBD2 TRBJ2-1 TRBV9 CASSVTLAGNEQFF TGTGCCAGCAGCGTAACCCTAGCGGGTAATGAGCAGTTCTTC
19 - TRBD2 TRBJ2-1 TRBV18 CASSHRGSGGPSSYNEQFF TGTGCCAGCTCACATAGAGGTAGCGGGGGACCTAGCTCCTACAATGAGCAGTTCTTC
14 few - TRBJ1-5 TRBV9 CASSVGSGDQPQHF TGTGCCAGCAGCGTAGGTTCCGGGGATCAGCCCCAGCATTTT
15 few - TRBJ2-1 TRBV9 CASSVDGPSYNEQFF TGTGCCAGCAGCGTAGACGGACCCTCCTACAATGAGCAGTTCTTC
16 few TRBD2 TRBJ2-1 TRBV7-2 CASSFSRAGVGDEQFF TGTGCCAGCAGCTTTTCCCGAGCGGGAGTGGGGGATGAGCAGTTCTTC
13 few - TRBJ2-5 TRBV18 CASSPAAGETQYF TGTGCCAGCTCACCCGCCGCGGGGGAGACCCAGTACTTC
16 few TRBD2 TRBJ2-1 TRBV9 CASSVGGRALSSEQFF TGTGCCAGCAGCGTCGGCGGGAGGGCCTTGTCCAGTGAGCAGTTCTTC
14 - - TRBJ2-1 TRBV18 CASSPLGEQGEQFF TGTGCCAGCTCACCACTGGGGGAGCAGGGTGAGCAGTTCTTC
13 - - TRBJ2-3 TRBV11-2 CASSFPGTDTQYF TGTGCCAGCAGCTTCCCCGGCACAGATACGCAGTATTTT
17 - TRBD1 TRBJ2-1 TRBV7-3 CASSLRRQGAISNEQFF TGTGCCAGCAGCTTAAGGCGACAGGGGGCTATTTCCAATGAGCAGTTCTTC
14 - - TRBJ2-1 TRBV9 CASSVGGLYNEQFF TGTGCCAGCAGCGTAGGGGGACTCTACAATGAGCAGTTCTTC
16 - - TRBJ2-3 TRBV7-2 CASSLELGLGTDTQYF TGTGCCAGCAGCTTAGAGCTCGGGCTAGGCACAGATACGCAGTATTTT
12 few TRBD2 TRBJ2-2 TRBV30 CAWSGLASGLFF TGTGCCTGGTCCGGACTAGCGAGCGGGCTGTTTTTT
16 - TRBD1 TRBJ2-5 TRBV15 CATSSDLTGGRETQYF TGTGCCACCAGCAGCGACCTAACAGGGGGAAGGGAGACCCAGTACTTC
17 - TRBD1 TRBJ2-6 TRBV25-1 CASSVWDSGSGANVLTF TGTGCCAGCAGTGTGTGGGACAGTGGTTCTGGGGCCAACGTCCTGACTTTC
15 - TRBD1 TRBJ2-7 TRBV7-9 CASSTTGEPSYEQYF TGTGCCAGCAGTACTACAGGGGAGCCGTCCTACGAGCAGTACTTC
15 few - TRBJ1-4 TRBV27 CASSPERRVNEKLFF TGTGCCAGCAGCCCCGAAAGACGCGTAAATGAAAAACTGTTTTTT
14 - TRBD2 TRBJ2-4 TRBV5-6 CASSLVPGGNIQYF TGTGCCAGCAGCTTGGTTCCGGGAGGGAACATTCAGTACTTC
14 - - TRBJ1-5 TRBV7-2 CASSLGPSLAPQHF TGTGCCAGCAGCTTAGGCCCGAGCTTAGCGCCCCAGCATTTT
16 - TRBD1 TRBJ2-7 TRBV7-2 CASSLPGQGVLYEQYF TGTGCCAGCAGCTTACCGGGACAGGGGGTTTTGTACGAGCAGTACTTC
15 few TRBD1 TRBJ2-1 TRBV10-3 CAIKPGQGYHNEQFF TGTGCCATCAAACCGGGACAGGGGTACCACAATGAGCAGTTCTTC
15 - TRBD1 TRBJ2-3 TRBV30 CAWSPDRVGTDTQYF TGTGCCTGGAGTCCGGACAGGGTAGGCACAGATACGCAGTATTTT
12 - - TRBJ2-5 TRBV7-2 CASSPMFRTQYF TGTGCCAGCAGCCCCATGTTTCGGACCCAGTACTTC